This T cell receptor (beta chain) emerged from a study of T cell repertoires in cytomegalovirus infection. About the study: It can be stated that public TCR beta signatures indicated CMV infection as well as a matching HLA type.

J lost 2 bases, V lost 2 bases, and 4 bases had no gene match. The V gene's germline CDR1 is SQVTM and CDR2 ANQGSEA. This CDR3 has 15 amino acids. With respect to this clonotype: Its specificity is unknown.

TCRdb processed the reads anew with MiXCR; each CDR3 protein has one entry. The sample lists 200,000 or so distinct CDR3 sequences, 35% to 45% occurring once. The TCR comes from a human donor in good health (CMV status not recorded). Some clones in this sample may be carry-over from other donors' samples. The rearrangement links TRBV29-1 to TRBJ1-5, with TRBD1 matching 9 bases. The sample was CD8+ T cells from cultured PBMCs, taken from culture after CMV antigen stimulation. This chain's CDR3 is CSVETGGDGNQPQHF. The CDR3 DNA is TGCAGCGTTGAAACAGGGGGCGACGGCAATCAGCCCCAGCATTTT.